This TCR beta chain is drawn from a study of blood T cell repertoires in COVID-19. Study information: Samples taken during acute and convalescent COVID-19 were collected in the United States, Italy and Spain. Sources were T cells, B-cell-depleted T cells, or PBMCs; the material itself was cDNA or gDNA.

CDR1 is KGHSH, CDR2 LQKENI, per germline. V shed 4 bases and J 1 base; nucleotides not matched to a gene: 2. The CDR3 contains 14 residues. As handled by the study authors: It was from reference gene primer amplification that nucleated cell counts were estimated. The repertoire was sequenced with immunoSEQ multiplex PCR; TCRdb's copy has only in-frame clones and lacks some. V and J calls and clone size are those listed in that table; D and trimming were worked out from the DNA. The profile shows 75,000 to 100,000 clones, around nine tenths of them singletons. Sequenced sample: peripheral blood. The origin of this receptor is an older man with acute or convalescent COVID-19. This rearrangement joins TRBV18 to TRBJ1-2, with 8 bases fitting TRBD1. In DNA, the CDR3 is TGTGCCAGCTCACGGACAGGGAGTAACTATGGCTACACCTTC. Its translation: CASSRTGSNYGYTF.